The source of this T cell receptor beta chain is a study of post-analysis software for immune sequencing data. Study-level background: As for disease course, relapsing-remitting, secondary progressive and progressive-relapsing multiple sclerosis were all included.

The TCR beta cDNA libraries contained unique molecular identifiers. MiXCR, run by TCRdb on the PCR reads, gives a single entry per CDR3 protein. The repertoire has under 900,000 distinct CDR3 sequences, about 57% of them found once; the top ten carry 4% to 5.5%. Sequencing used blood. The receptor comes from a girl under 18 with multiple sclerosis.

CDR3 loop: CAISEPRDRGTYEQYF. The CDR3 nucleotides are TGTGCCATCAGTGAGCCCCGGGACAGGGGGACCTACGAGCAGTACTTC. The V call is TRBV10-3, the J call TRBJ2-7; 11 bases fit TRBD1. Germline V gives CDR1 ENHRY, CDR2 SYGVKD. This CDR3 region has 16 residues. The V gene end was trimmed by 2 bases and the J gene end by 2 bases; junction bases not matched to a gene: 5.